A selection of T cell receptor beta chains follows, all from one sample in a study of cytomegalovirus exposure and HLA in healthy donors. Assay used: immunoSEQ multiplex PCR; TCRdb lists only in-frame clones, some missing. The table includes about 160,000 clones, approximately 82% detected once. Sequencing used PBMCs. The receptors stem from a man aged 50-59 years in good health and CMV-seropositive. Each CDR3 is given with its conserved first and last residue. The D gene is left open where the match is weak.

TRBV7-7	-	TRBJ2-2	CASSLGQGSNTGELFF	TGTGCTAGCAGCTTAGGGCAGGGCTCAAACACCGGGGAGCTGTTTTTT
TRBV7-9	TRBD2	TRBJ2-7	CASSLASGGDEQYF	TGTGCCAGCAGCTTAGCTAGCGGGGGGGACGAGCAGTACTTC
TRBV10-2	TRBD1	TRBJ2-4	CASSESRQGAQGNIQYF	TGCGCCAGCAGTGAGTCACGACAGGGGGCCCAAGGAAACATTCAGTACTTC
TRBV5-1	-	TRBJ2-5	CASSRGGGRETQYF	TGCGCCAGCAGTCGAGGGGGGGGGCGTGAGACCCAGTACTTC
TRBV14	TRBD1	TRBJ2-2	CASSRQGWELFF	TGTGCCAGCAGCCGACAGGGATGGGAGCTGTTTTTT
TRBV6-1	-	TRBJ1-5	CASSPSLGGNQPQHF	TGTGCCAGCAGCCCTTCCTTGGGGGGGAATCAGCCCCAGCATTTT
TRBV5-1	-	TRBJ1-1	CASSFGGRNTEAFF	TGCGCCAGCAGCTTTGGGGGCAGGAACACTGAAGCTTTCTTT
TRBV5-1	TRBD2	TRBJ2-5	CASYSGADQETQYF	TGCGCCTCCTATAGCGGGGCTGACCAAGAGACCCAGTACTTC
TRBV10-3	TRBD1	TRBJ2-3	CASGGTGGTDTQYF	TGTGCCTCTGGTGGGACAGGGGGCACAGATACGCAGTATTTT
TRBV7-9	-	TRBJ1-1	CASSSLSPEAFF	TGTGCCAGCAGCTCCCTATCCCCTGAAGCTTTCTTT
TRBV7-2	-	TRBJ2-7	CASSSRGGHEQYF	TGTGCCAGCAGCTCCAGGGGAGGGCACGAGCAGTACTTC
TRBV5-6	-	TRBJ2-5	CASSLRTARETQYF	TGTGCCAGCAGCTTGCGAACAGCTCGGGAGACCCAGTACTTC